The T cell receptor (beta chain) described here comes from a study of blood T cell repertoires in COVID-19. CDR3 length equals 16 residues. J was trimmed by 4 bases and V by 4 bases; bases with no gene match: 10. The germline V gene has CDR1 SGHDT and CDR2 YYEEEE. Clones were read by immunoSEQ multiplex PCR, and TCRdb kept only the in-frame ones, dropping some. The data hold 150,000 or so clones, with roughly 84% observed a single time. Source material: PBMCs or T cells enriched from blood (not recorded which). This chain connects TRBV5-6 to TRBJ1-1; 10 nucleotides agree with TRBD1. This TCR was recovered from a man aged 60 to 75 who had recovered from COVID-19. CDR3 loop: CASSTRTGGIVTEAFF. The DNA of the CDR3 is TGTGCCAGCAGCACCCGGACAGGGGGGATCGTCACTGAAGCTTTCTTT.